This TCR beta chain is from a study of beta chain features in type 1 diabetes. Overall study findings and caveats: Type 1 diabetes patients had fewer VDJ junction insertions and more deletions. High TCR expression in some cells could lead to their over-representation in cDNA sequencing. Compared with healthy donors, patients appeared to share more similar naive, central memory and regulatory TCRB repertoires. Type 1 diabetes patients had TCRB CDR3s that were shorter (moderately but significantly so) in all four CD4+ subsets.

What was sequenced were expressed TCRB transcripts, since all of the isolated RNA had been reverse transcribed. Here immunoSEQ multiplex PCR was the method, and the copy in TCRdb shows in-frame clones only, minus some. The repertoire includes about 25,000 clones, about 71% of them detected once, and about 1.1% sits in the top ten. Germline V gene lookup returns CDR1 LNHDA and CDR2 SQIVND (reference sequence). Trimming shortened V by 2 bases and J by 0 bases, and 10 bases separated the two germline ends. This CDR3 is built from 15 residues. CD4+ cells of the naive, central memory, regulatory and stem cell-like memory types were sorted via CD45RO/CCR7/CD25/CD127/CD95/CD27. This clone showed up just a few times. The antigen is unknown.

The source material was stem cell memory CD4+ T cells from blood. J is TRBJ1-1 and V is TRBV19; D gene unclear. The receptor was isolated from a middle-aged woman with type 1 diabetes. The CDR3 nucleotides are TGTGCCAGTAGTATACGTCCGCAGTTGAACACTGAAGCTTTCTTT. Protein product: CASSIRPQLNTEAFF. The entire variable domain, with the rest obtained from reference TRBV19 and TRBJ1-1, is as follows: DGGITQSPKYLFRKEGQNVTLSCEQNLNHDAMYWYRQDPGQGLRLIYYSQIVNDFQKGDIAEGYSVSREKKESFPLTVTSAQKNPTAFYLCASSIRPQLNTEAFFGQGTRLTVV.